This T cell receptor (beta chain) is from a study of T cell changes during pregnancy in multiple sclerosis. Repertoires were generated with immunoSEQ multiplex PCR, while TCRdb's copy carries only in-frame clones and drops some. The data show around 20,000 clones, with 85% to 90% seen just once and about 1.3% held by the top ten. From germline, CDR1 is KGHSH and CDR2 LQKENI. The CDR3 has 14 amino acids. Trimming took 2 bases from V and 4 from J; bases not matched to a gene: 5. The sequences come from CD4+ T cells from peripheral blood mononuclear cells, collected in the first trimester of pregnancy. This clonotype originated in a female donor in good health, enrolled as a control in a pregnancy study. J is TRBJ2-7 and V is TRBV18; TRBD1 matches at 7 bases. The CDR3 loop is CASSPDRVSYEQYF. CDR3 in DNA: TGTGCCAGCTCACCAGACAGGGTGTCGTACGAGCAGTACTTC.